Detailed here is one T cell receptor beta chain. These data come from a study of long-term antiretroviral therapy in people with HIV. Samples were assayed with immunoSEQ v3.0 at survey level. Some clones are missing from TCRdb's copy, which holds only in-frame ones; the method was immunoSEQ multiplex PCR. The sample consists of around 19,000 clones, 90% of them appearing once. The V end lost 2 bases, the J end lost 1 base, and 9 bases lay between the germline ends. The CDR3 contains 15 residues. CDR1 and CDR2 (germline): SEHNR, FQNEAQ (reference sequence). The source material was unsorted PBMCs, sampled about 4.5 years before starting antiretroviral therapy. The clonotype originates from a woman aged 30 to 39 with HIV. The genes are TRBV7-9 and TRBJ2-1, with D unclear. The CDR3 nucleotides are TGTGCCAGCAGCTTATCGGAACAGTCCTACAATGAGCAGTTCTTC. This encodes CASSLSEQSYNEQFF.